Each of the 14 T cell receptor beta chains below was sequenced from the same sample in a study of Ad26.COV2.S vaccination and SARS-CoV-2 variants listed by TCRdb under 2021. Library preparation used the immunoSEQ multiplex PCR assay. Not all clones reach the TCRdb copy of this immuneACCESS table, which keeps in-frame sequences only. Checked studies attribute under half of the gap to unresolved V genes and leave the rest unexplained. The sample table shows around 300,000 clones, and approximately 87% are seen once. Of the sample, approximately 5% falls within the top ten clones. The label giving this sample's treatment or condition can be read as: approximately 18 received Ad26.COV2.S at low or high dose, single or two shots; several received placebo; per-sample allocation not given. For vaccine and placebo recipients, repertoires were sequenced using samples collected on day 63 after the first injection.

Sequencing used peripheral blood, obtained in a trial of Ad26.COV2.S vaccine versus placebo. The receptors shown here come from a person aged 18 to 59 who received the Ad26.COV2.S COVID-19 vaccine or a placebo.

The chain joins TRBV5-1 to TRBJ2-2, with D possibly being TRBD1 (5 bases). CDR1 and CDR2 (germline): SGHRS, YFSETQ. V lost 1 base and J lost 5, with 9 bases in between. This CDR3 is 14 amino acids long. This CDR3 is CASSLSRATGELFF. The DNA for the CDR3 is TGCGCCAGCAGCTTGAGCAGGGCTACCGGGGAGCTGTTTTTT. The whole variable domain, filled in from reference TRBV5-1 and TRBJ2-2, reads KAGVTQTPRYLIKTRGQQVTLSCSPISGHRSVSWYQQTPGQGLQFLFEYFSETQRNKGNFPGRFSGRQFSNSRSEMNVSTLELGDSALYLCASSLSRATGELFFGEGSRLTVL.

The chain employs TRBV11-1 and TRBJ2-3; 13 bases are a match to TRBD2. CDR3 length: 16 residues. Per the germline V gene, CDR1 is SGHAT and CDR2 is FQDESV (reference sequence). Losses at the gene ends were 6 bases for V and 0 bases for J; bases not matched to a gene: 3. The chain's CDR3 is CASRGLAGKSTDTQYF. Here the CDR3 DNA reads TGTGCCAGCAGGGGACTAGCGGGAAAAAGCACAGATACGCAGTATTTT.

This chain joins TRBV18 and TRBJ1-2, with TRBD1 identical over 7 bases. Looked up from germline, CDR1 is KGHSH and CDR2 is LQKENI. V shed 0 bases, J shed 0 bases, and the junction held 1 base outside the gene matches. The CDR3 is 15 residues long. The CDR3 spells CASSPPQGPNYGYTF. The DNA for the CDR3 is TGTGCCAGCTCACCACCACAGGGGCCTAACTATGGCTACACCTTC.

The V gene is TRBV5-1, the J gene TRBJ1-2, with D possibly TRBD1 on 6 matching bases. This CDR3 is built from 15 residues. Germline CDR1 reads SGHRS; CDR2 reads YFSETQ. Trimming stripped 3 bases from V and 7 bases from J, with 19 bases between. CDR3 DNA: TGCGCCAGCAGCTCACAGGGCACGCCCGGGGGTGGCTACACCTTC. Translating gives CASSSQGTPGGGYTF.

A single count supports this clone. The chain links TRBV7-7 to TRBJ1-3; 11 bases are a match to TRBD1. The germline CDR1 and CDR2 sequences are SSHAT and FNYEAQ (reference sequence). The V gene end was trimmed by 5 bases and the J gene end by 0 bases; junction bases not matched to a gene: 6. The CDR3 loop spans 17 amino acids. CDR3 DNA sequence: TGTGCCAGCAGCCCGTGGGACAGGGGGATCTCTGGAAACACCATATATTTT. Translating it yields CASSPWDRGISGNTIYF. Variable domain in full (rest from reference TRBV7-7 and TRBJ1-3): GAGVSQSPRYKVTKRGQDVTLRCDPISSHATLYWYQQALGQGPEFLTYFNYEAQPDKSGLPSDRFSAERPEGSISTLTIQRTEQRDSAMYRCASSPWDRGISGNTIYFGEGSWLTVV.

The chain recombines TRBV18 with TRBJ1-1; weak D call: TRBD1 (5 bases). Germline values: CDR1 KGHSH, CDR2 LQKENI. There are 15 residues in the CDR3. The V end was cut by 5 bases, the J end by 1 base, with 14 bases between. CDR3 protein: CASSRSGTRNTEAFF. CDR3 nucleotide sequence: TGTGCCAGCTCAAGATCCGGGACGAGGAACACTGAAGCTTTCTTT.

The CDR3 DNA reads TGTGCCAGCCGGGCCATCGAGGGGCCCCAGCATTTT. As protein: CASRAIEGPQHF. J is TRBJ1-5 and V is TRBV19; no firm D call. The CDR3 loop spans 12 amino acids. The germline gives CDR1 LNHDA, CDR2 SQIVND (reference sequence). V was trimmed by 9 bases and J by 9 bases, leaving 15 bases between them. Full variable domain (remainder filled in from reference TRBV19 and TRBJ1-5): DGGITQSPKYLFRKEGQNVTLSCEQNLNHDAMYWYRQDPGQGLRLIYYSQIVNDFQKGDIAEGYSVSREKKESFPLTVTSAQKNPTAFYLCASRAIEGPQHFGDGTRLSIL.

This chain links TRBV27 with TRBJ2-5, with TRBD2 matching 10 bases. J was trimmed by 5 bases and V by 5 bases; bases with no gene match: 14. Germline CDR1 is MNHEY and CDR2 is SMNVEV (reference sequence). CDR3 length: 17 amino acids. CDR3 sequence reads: CASSTLLRAGGRETQYF. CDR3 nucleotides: TGTGCCAGCAGTACCCTTCTTAGAGCGGGGGGGCGGGAGACCCAGTACTTC.

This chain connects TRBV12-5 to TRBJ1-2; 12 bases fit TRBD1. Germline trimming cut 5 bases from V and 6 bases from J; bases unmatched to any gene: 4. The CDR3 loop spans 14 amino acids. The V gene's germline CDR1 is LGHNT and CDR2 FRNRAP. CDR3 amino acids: CASGPGTGGNGYTF. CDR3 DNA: TGTGCTAGTGGTCCCGGGACAGGGGGCAATGGCTACACCTTC.

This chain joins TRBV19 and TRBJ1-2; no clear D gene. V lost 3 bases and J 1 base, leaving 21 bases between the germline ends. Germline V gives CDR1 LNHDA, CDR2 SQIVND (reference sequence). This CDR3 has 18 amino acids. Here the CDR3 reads CASSIFSGRRPYNYGYTF. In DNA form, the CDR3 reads TGTGCCAGTAGTATTTTCTCGGGCAGGCGACCTTATAACTATGGCTACACCTTC.

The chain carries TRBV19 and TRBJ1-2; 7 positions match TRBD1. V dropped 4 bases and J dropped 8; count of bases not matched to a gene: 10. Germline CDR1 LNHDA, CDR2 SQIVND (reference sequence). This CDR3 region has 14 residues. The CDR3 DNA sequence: TGTGCCAGTAGTACAGAAGGACAGGTTCAGGGCTACACCTTC. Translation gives CASSTEGQVQGYTF.

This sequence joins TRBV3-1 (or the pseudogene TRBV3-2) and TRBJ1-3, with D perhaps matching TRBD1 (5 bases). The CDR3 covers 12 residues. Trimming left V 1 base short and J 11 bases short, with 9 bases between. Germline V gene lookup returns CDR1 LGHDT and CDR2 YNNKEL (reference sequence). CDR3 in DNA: TGTGCCAGCAGCCAAGGGGAGGGACCCATATATTTT. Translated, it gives CASSQGEGPIYF.

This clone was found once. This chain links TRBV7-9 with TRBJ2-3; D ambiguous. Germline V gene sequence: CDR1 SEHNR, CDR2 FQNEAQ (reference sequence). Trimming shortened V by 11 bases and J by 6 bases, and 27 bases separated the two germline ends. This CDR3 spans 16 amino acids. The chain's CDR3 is CAGWKFSGVKRDTQYF. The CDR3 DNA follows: TGTGCCGGGTGGAAGTTTTCCGGCGTGAAAAGGGATACGCAGTATTTT.

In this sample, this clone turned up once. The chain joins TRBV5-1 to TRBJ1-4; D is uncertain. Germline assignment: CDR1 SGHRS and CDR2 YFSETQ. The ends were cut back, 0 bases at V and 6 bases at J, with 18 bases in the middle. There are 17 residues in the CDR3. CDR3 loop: CASSLERGLVGDEKLFF. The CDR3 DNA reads TGCGCCAGCAGCTTGGAAAGAGGGTTGGTTGGAGATGAAAAACTGTTTTTT.